Sequencing of this T cell receptor (beta chain) was carried out in a study of blood T cell repertoires in COVID-19. Whole-study context: Acute and convalescent COVID-19 samples came from the United States, Italy and Spain.

Study processing details: Counts of nucleated cells, estimated from reference gene primer amplification, were obtained. Produced via immunoSEQ multiplex PCR; TCRdb's table is partial and in-frame only. V, J and clone size were drawn from that table, and D and trimming were deduced from the DNA. The repertoire consists of around 210,000 clones, with approximately 85% occurring once and the leading ten covering roughly 4.6%. Trimming shortened V by 7 bases and J by 0 bases, and 16 bases separated the two germline ends. The CDR3 length is 16 residues. Germline V gives CDR1 SGHTS, CDR2 YDEGEE. Enrolment of Seattle patients took place during active infection, and they were followed longitudinally.

The clonotype originates from a man in his forties or fifties with COVID-19, enrolled during active disease. Specimen: peripheral blood. This chain links TRBV5-8 with TRBJ1-4; no reliable D call. The CDR3 DNA sequence: TGTGCCAGCCCACCAGATGGGCACCCAACTAATGAAAAACTGTTTTTT. Encoded protein: CASPPDGHPTNEKLFF.